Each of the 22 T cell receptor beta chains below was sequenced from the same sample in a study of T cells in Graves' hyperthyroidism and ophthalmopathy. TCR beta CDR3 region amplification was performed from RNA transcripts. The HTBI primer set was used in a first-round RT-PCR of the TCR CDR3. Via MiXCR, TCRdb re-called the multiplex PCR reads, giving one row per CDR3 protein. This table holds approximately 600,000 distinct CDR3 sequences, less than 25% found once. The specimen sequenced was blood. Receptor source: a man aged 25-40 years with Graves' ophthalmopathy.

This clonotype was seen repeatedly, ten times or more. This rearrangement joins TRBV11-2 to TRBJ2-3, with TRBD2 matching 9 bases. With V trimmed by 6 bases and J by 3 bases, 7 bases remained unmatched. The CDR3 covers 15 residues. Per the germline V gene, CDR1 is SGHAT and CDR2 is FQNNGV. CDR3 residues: CASRGSGSRTDTQYF. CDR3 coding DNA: TGTGCCAGCAGGGGTAGCGGGAGCAGGACAGATACGCAGTATTTT.

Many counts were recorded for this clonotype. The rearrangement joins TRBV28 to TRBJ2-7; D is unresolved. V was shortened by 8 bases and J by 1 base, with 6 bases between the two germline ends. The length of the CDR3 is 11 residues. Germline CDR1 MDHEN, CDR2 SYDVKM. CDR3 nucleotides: TGTGCCAGCGCTATTTCCTACGAGCAGTACTTC. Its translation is CASAISYEQYF.

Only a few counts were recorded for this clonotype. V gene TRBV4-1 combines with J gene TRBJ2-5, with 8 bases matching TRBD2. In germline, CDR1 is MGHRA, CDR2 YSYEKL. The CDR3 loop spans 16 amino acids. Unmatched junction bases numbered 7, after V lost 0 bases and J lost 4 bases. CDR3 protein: CASSQDVSGRGETQYF. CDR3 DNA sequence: TGCGCCAGCAGCCAAGATGTAAGCGGGAGAGGAGAGACCCAGTACTTC.

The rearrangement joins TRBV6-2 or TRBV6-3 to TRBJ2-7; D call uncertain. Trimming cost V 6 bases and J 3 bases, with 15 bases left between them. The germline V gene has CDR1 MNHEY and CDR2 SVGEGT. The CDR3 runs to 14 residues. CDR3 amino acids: CASSPRHSIYEQYF. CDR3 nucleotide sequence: TGTGCCAGCAGCCCCCGGCATTCAATCTACGAGCAGTACTTC.

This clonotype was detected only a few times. The CDR3 nucleotides read TGTGCCAGCAGGGGGACAGGGGGAGATTATGGCTACACCTTC. Translating gives CASRGTGGDYGYTF. The rearrangement links TRBV12-3 or TRBV12-4 to TRBJ1-2; 11 bases match TRBD1. This CDR3 is built from 14 residues. The junction had 5 bases not matched to a gene; V was cut back by 6 bases and J by 5 bases.

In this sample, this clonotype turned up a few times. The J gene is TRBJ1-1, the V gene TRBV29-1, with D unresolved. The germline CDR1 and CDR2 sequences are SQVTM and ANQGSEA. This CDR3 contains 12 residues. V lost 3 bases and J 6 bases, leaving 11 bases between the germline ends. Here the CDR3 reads CSVDKGGPEAFF. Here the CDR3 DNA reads TGCAGCGTTGATAAAGGAGGCCCTGAAGCTTTCTTT.

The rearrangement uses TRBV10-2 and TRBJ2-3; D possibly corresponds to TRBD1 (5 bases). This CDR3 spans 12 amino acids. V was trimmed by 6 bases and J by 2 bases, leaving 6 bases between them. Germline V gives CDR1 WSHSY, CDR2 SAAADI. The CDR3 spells CASRDTTDTQYF. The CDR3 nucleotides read TGCGCCAGCAGGGACACCACAGATACGCAGTATTTT.

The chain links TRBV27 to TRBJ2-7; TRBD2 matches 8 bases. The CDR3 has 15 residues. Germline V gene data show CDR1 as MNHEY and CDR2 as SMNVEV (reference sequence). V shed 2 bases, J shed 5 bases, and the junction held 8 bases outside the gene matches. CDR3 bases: TGTGCCAGCAGTTTAGCCAGCGGGGGATTCAACGAGCAGTACTTC. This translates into CASSLASGGFNEQYF.

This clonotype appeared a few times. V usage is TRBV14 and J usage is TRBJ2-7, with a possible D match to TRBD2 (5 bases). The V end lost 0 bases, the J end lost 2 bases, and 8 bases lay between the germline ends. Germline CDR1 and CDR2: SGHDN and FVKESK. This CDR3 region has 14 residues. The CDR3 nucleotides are TGTGCCAGCAGCCAAGAATTGGGAGCCTACGAGCAGTACTTC. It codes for CASSQELGAYEQYF.

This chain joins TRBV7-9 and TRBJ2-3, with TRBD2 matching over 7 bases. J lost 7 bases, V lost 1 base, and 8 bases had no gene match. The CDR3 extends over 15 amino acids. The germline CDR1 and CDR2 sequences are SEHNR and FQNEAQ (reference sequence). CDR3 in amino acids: CASSLVAGELNTQYF. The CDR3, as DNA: TGTGCCAGCAGCTTAGTGGCGGGAGAGTTAAATACGCAGTATTTT.

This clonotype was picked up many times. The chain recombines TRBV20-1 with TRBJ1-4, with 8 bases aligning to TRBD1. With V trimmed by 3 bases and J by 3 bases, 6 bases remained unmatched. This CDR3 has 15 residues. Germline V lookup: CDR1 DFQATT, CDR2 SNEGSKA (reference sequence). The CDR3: CSASHPGQANEKLFF. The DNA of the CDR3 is TGCAGTGCTAGCCACCCGGGACAGGCTAATGAAAAACTGTTTTTT.

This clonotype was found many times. CDR3 residues: CASSSGGFGNQPQHF. In nucleotides, the CDR3 is TGTGCCAGCAGCTCAGGGGGCTTCGGCAATCAGCCCCAGCATTTT. This chain joins TRBV5-6 and TRBJ1-5, with 8 positions matching TRBD1. The CDR3 spans 15 residues. CDR1 and CDR2 from the germline V gene are SGHDT and YYEEEE. J gave up 2 bases and V 3 bases, and 4 bases lay outside the gene matches.

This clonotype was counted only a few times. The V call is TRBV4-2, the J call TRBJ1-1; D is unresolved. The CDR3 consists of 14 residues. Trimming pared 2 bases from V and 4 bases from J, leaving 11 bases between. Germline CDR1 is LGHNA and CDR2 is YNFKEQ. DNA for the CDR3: TGTGCCAGCAGCCAAAGCACTGAGGCCACTGAAGCTTTCTTT. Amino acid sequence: CASSQSTEATEAFF.

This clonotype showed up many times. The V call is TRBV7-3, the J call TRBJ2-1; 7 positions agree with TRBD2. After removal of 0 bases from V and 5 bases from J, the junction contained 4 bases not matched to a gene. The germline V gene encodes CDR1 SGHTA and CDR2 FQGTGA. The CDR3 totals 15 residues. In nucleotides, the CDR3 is TGTGCCAGCAGCTTAACGGCGGGAGCCAACAATGAGCAGTTCTTC. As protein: CASSLTAGANNEQFF.

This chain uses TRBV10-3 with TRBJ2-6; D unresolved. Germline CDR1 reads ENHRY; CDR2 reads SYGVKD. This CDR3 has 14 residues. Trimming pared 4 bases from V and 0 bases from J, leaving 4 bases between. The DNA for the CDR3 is TGTGCCATCAGTGCAAGCTCTGGGGCCAACGTCCTGACTTTC. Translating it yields CAISASSGANVLTF.

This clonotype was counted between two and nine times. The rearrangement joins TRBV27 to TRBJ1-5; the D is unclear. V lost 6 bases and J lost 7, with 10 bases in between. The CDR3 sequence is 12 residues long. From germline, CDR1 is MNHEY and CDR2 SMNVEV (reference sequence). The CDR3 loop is CASRSKGQPQHF. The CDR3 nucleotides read TGTGCCAGCAGGTCGAAGGGACAGCCCCAGCATTTT.

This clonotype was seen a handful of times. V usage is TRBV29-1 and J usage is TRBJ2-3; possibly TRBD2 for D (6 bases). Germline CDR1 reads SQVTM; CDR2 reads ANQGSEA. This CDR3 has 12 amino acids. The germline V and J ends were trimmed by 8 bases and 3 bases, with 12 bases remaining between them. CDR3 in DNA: TGCAGCTCCGGAGGGAGGACAGATACGCAGTATTTT. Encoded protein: CSSGGRTDTQYF.

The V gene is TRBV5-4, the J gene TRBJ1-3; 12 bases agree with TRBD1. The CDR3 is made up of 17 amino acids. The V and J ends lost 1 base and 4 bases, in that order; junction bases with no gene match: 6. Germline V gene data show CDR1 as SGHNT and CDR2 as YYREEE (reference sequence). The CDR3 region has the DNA TGTGCCAGCAGCTTGTTGGGGACAGGGGGCACCGGAAACACCATATATTTT. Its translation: CASSLLGTGGTGNTIYF.

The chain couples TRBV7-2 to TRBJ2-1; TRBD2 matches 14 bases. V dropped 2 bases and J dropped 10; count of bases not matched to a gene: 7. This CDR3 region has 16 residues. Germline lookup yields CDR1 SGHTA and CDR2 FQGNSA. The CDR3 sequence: CASSLQAGLAGVEQFF. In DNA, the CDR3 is TGTGCCAGCAGCTTACAGGCGGGACTAGCGGGAGTAGAGCAGTTCTTC.

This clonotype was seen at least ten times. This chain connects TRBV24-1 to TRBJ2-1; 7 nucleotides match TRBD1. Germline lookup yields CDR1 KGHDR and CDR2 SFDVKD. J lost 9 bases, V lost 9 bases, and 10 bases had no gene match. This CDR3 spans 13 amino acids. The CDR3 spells CATEDRIEGEQFF. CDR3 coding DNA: TGTGCCACCGAGGACAGGATCGAGGGTGAGCAGTTCTTC.

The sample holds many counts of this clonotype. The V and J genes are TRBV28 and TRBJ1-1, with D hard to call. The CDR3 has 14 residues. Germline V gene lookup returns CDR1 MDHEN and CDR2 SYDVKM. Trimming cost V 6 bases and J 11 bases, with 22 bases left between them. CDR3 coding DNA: TGTGCCAGCAGGTTTCCCGGGAGTCCGGCGTGGGCTTTCTTT. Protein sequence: CASRFPGSPAWAFF.

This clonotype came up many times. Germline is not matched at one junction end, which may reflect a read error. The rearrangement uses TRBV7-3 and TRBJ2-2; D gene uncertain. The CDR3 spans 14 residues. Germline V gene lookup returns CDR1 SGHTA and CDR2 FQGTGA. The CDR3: CASSLGSNTGELFF. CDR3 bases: TGCGCCAGCAGCTTGGGGTCGAACACCGGGGAGCTGTTTTTT.